This T cell receptor beta chain came from a study of OX40 agonist ivuxolimab in advanced cancers. Whole-study context: Therapy given before enrollment (anti-PD-1, anti-PD-L1 or anti-CTLA-4) was allowed, and roughly 41% had some.

Repertoires were generated with immunoSEQ multiplex PCR, while TCRdb's copy carries only in-frame clones and drops some. The sample contains some 10,000 clones, roughly 90% of which appear only once. The CDR3 has 12 amino acids. CDR1 and CDR2 (germline): SGHNT, YENEEA. V was clipped by 5 bases and J by 4 bases; unmatched bases: 0. The specimen was CD4+ or CD8+ T cells sorted from blood, collected in a trial of the OX40 agonist ivuxolimab. V is TRBV11-3 and J is TRBJ2-3, with 7 bases matching TRBD1. The TCR sequence derives from an adult with an advanced solid tumor such as melanoma, head and neck, liver or kidney cancer. DNA of the CDR3: TGTGCCAGCAGCGACAGGGCAGATACGCAGTATTTT. It translates to CASSDRADTQYF.